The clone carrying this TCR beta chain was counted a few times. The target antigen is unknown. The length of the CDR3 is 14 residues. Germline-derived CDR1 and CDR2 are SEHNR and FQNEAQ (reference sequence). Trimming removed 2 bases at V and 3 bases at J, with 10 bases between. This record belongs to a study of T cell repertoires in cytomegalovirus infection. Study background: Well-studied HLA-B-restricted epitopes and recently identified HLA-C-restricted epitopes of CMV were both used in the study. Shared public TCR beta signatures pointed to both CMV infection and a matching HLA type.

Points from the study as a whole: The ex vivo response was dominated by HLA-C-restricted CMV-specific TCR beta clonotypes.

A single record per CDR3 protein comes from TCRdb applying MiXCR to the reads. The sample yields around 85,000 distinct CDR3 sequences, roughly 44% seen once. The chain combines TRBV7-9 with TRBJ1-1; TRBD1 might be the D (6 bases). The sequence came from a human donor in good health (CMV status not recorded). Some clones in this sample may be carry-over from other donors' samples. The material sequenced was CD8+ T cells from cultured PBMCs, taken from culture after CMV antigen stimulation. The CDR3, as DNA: TGTGCCAGCAGCTTACCAGGGGCTGACACTGAAGCTTTCTTT. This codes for CASSLPGADTEAFF.